This passage covers 4 T cell receptor beta chains from one sample sequenced in a study of CD8+ T cells in alopecia areata. Sequencing used cDNA as its template, made by extracting RNA and reverse transcribing it. Some clones are missing from TCRdb's copy, which holds only in-frame ones; the method was immunoSEQ multiplex PCR. The sample yields 55,000 to 75,000 clones, about 44% seen once. Sequencing used CD8+ T cells sorted from blood, obtained at week 0. Receptors were obtained from a human donor with alopecia areata.

J is TRBJ2-3 and V is TRBV5-1, with TRBD2 matching 9 bases. Germline V lookup: CDR1 SGHRS, CDR2 YFSETQ. The CDR3 extends over 16 amino acids. V trimming: 4 bases; J trimming: 0 bases; junction bases outside the gene matches: 6. CDR3 protein: CASSPTSGPSTDTQYF. In DNA, the CDR3 is TGCGCCAGCAGCCCAACTAGCGGGCCTAGCACAGATACGCAGTATTTT.

The V call is TRBV19, the J call TRBJ2-1, with D perhaps TRBD2 (6 bases). The CDR3 contains 15 residues. Trimming left V 1 base short and J 6 bases short, with 13 bases between. CDR1 and CDR2 (germline): LNHDA, SQIVND (reference sequence). The CDR3 region has the DNA TGTGCCAGTAGTATAGTAGCGGATTTCCTCAATGAGCAGTTCTTC. Translated, it gives CASSIVADFLNEQFF.

The chain is built from TRBV13 and TRBJ2-1; D is ambiguous. The CDR3 contains 16 residues. Trimming left V 5 bases short and J 1 base short, with 15 bases between. From germline, CDR1 is PRHDT and CDR2 FYEKMQ (reference sequence). CDR3 amino acids: CASSPMGSSSYNEQFF. The CDR3 DNA follows: TGTGCCAGCAGCCCCATGGGCTCCTCTTCCTACAATGAGCAGTTCTTC.

V and J are TRBV27 and TRBJ2-7; 13 nucleotides match TRBD2. The V and J ends lost 5 bases and 6 bases, in that order; junction bases with no gene match: 4. This CDR3 spans 14 amino acids. Germline loops: CDR1 MNHEY, CDR2 SMNVEV (reference sequence). The CDR3: CASSSGTSGIEQYF. In DNA, the CDR3 is TGTGCCAGCAGTAGCGGGACTAGCGGGATCGAGCAGTACTTC.